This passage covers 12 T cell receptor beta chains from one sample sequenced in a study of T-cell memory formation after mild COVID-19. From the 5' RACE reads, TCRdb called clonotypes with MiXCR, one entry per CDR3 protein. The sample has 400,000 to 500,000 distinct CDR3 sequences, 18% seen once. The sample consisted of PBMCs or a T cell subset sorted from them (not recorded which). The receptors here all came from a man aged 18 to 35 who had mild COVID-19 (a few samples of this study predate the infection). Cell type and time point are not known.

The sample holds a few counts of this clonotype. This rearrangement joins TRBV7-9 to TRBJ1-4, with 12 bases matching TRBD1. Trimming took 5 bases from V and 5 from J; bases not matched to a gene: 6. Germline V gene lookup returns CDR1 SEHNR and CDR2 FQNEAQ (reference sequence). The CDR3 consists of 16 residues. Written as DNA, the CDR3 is TGTGCCAGCAGCCTACACGGGACAGGGGGCAATGAAAAACTGTTTTTT. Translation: CASSLHGTGGNEKLFF.

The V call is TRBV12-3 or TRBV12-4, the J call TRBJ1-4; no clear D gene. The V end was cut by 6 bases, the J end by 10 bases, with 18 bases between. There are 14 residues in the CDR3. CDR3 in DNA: TGTGCCAGCAGGTACACGGGGAGCTCGGGAAAACTGTTTTTT. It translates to CASRYTGSSGKLFF.

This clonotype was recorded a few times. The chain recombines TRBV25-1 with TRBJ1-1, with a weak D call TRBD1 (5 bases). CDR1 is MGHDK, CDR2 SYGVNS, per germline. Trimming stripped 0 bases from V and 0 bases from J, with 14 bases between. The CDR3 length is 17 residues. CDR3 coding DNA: TGTGCCAGCAGTGAATACGGTTTTGGGGGTCTGAACACTGAAGCTTTCTTT. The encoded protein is CASSEYGFGGLNTEAFF.

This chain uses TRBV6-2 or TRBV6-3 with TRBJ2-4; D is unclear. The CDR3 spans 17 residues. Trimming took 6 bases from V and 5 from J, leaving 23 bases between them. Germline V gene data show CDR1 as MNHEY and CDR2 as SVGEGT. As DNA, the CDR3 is TGTGCCAGCAGCAAAACCTACAATTCAATAGACGAAAACATTCAGTACTTC. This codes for CASSKTYNSIDENIQYF.

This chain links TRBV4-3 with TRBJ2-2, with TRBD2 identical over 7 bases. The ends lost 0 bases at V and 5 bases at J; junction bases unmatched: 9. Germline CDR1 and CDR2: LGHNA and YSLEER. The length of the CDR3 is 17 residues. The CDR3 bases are TGCGCCAGCAGCCAAGATGAGTCGCGGGGGAGGACCGGGGAGCTGTTTTTT. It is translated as CASSQDESRGRTGELFF.

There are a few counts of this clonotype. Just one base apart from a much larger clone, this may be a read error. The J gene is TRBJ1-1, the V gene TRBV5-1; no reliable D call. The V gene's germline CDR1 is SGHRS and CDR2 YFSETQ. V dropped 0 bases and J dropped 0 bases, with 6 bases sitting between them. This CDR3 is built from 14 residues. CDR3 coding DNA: TGCGCCAGCAGCTTGGACAGCATGAACACTGAAGCTTTCTTT. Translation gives CASSLDSMNTEAFF.

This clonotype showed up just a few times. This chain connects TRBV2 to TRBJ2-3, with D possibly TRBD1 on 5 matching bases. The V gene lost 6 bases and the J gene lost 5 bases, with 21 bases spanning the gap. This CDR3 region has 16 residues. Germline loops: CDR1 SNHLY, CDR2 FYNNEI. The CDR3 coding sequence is TGTGCCAGCAGGCCAAGGACATCCAGGCTGGGAGATACGCAGTATTTT. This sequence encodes CASRPRTSRLGDTQYF.

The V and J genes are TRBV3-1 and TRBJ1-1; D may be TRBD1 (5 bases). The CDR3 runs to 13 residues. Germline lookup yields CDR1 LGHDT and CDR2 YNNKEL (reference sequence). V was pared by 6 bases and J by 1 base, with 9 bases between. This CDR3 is CASRRQTNTEAFF. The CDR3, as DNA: TGTGCCAGCAGGAGACAGACGAACACTGAAGCTTTCTTT.

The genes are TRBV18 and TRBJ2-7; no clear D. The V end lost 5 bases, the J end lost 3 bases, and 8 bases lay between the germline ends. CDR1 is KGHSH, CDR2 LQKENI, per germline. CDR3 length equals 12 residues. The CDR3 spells CASSVNDYEQYV. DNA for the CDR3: TGTGCCAGCTCAGTGAATGACTACGAGCAGTACGTC.

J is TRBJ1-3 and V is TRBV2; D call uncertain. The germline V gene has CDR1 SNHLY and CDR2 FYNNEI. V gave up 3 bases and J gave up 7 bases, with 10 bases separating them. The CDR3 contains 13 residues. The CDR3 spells CASSDIRWNTIYF. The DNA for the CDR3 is TGTGCCAGCAGTGACATACGCTGGAACACCATATATTTT.

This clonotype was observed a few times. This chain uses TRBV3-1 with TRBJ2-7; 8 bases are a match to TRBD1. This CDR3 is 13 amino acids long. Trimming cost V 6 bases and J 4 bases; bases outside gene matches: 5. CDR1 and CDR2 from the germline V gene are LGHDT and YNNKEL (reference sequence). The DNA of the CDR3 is TGTGCCAGCAGGCCAGGGGGCCAGTACGAGCAGTACTTC. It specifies CASRPGGQYEQYF.

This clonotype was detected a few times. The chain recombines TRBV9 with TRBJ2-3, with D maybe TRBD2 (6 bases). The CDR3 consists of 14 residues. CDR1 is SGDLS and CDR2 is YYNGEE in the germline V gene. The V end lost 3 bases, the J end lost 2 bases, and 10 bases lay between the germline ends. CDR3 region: CASSASGSTDTQYF. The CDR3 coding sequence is TGTGCCAGCAGCGCGAGCGGGTCCACAGATACGCAGTATTTT.